One T cell receptor (beta chain) is described in this entry. These data come from a study of blood T cell repertoires in COVID-19. As handled by the study authors: Reference gene primer amplification yielded estimated nucleated cell counts. TCRdb's table, derived via immunoSEQ multiplex PCR, lists solely in-frame clones and lacks some. Clone size and the V and J calls come from that table; the DNA yielded D and trimming. The sample shows about 210,000 clones, 82% of them seen only once. The CDR3 extends over 13 amino acids. Trimming left V 10 bases short and J 8 bases short, with 20 bases between. CDR1 is MDHEN and CDR2 is SYDVKM in the germline V gene.

The TCR was taken from a woman aged 70-85 years with COVID-19, enrolled during active disease. Sample: peripheral blood. This chain connects TRBV28 to TRBJ1-2, with D perhaps TRBD1 (6 bases). The CDR3 DNA reads TGTGCCACCTCAAACAGGGAGGGGAGCGGCTACACCTTC. Its protein product is CATSNREGSGYTF.